The 7 T cell receptor beta chains reported below all come from one sample, sequenced in a study of cytomegalovirus exposure and HLA in healthy donors. Researchers ran the PCR with 60 Vbeta and 13 Jbeta primers. Repertoires were generated with immunoSEQ multiplex PCR, while TCRdb's copy carries only in-frame clones and drops some. The data hold about 190,000 clones, with 80% to 85% observed a single time. The material sequenced was PBMCs. The receptors come from a woman aged 25 to 39 in good health and CMV-seronegative.

V gene TRBV6-1 combines with J gene TRBJ2-5, with D possibly being TRBD1 (6 bases). Trimming took 7 bases from V and 7 from J, leaving 13 bases between them. This CDR3 is 12 amino acids long. Looked up from germline, CDR1 is MNHNS and CDR2 is SASEGT. CDR3 sequence: CASTRQDGTQYF. In DNA, the CDR3 is TGTGCCAGCACACGACAGGACGGGACCCAGTACTTC.

The V gene is TRBV27, the J gene TRBJ2-7; 8 positions agree with TRBD2. J lost 5 bases, V lost 5 bases, and 11 bases had no gene match. The CDR3 covers 15 residues. In germline, CDR1 is MNHEY, CDR2 SMNVEV (reference sequence). The CDR3 is CASSRREGLRNEQYF. The CDR3 bases are TGTGCCAGCAGTCGACGGGAGGGACTCAGGAACGAGCAGTACTTC.

The V gene is TRBV6-4, the J gene TRBJ1-5, with D possibly TRBD1 on 5 matching bases. The V gene lost 6 bases and the J gene lost 2 bases, with 14 bases spanning the gap. This CDR3 is 15 amino acids long. The germline CDR1 and CDR2 sequences are MRHNA and SNTAGT. CDR3 coding DNA: TGTGCCAGCAGCGCCTTATTCAGGGGCAATCAGCCCCAGCATTTT. Protein: CASSALFRGNQPQHF.

The rearrangement uses TRBV28 and TRBJ1-3; D remains unclear. Germline V gene lookup returns CDR1 MDHEN and CDR2 SYDVKM. The CDR3 extends over 15 amino acids. The ends were cut back, 6 bases at V and 0 bases at J, with 12 bases in the middle. The CDR3 nucleotides are TGTGCCAGCAGCCTGACTGCGTTCTCTGGAAACACCATATATTTT. Translated, it gives CASSLTAFSGNTIYF.

The CDR3 region has the DNA TGTGCCAGTAACCCCGGACAGGGGGCGAGTGGCTACACCTTC. Translated, it gives CASNPGQGASGYTF. V usage is TRBV19 and J usage is TRBJ1-2; TRBD1 matches 11 bases. The CDR3 has 14 amino acids. Germline CDR1 reads LNHDA; CDR2 reads SQIVND (reference sequence). V lost 7 bases to trimming and J lost 7 bases; unmatched junction nucleotides: 8.

The chain carries TRBV19 and TRBJ1-5, with TRBD1 matching over 10 bases. V dropped 5 bases and J dropped 1; count of bases not matched to a gene: 8. This CDR3 region has 17 residues. Per germline, CDR1 LNHDA and CDR2 SQIVND (reference sequence). The CDR3 DNA reads TGTGCCAGTAGTGCCCGGACAGGGGGGTTAAGCAATCAGCCCCAGCATTTT. Protein: CASSARTGGLSNQPQHF.

V and J are TRBV5-1 and TRBJ2-5, with D unclear. The V gene lost 4 bases and the J gene lost 1 base, with 14 bases spanning the gap. Germline V CDR1 and CDR2: SGHRS, YFSETQ. CDR3 size: 15 residues. In nucleotides, the CDR3 is TGCGCCAGCAGCCAACCATCCTCGGGCCAAGAGACCCAGTACTTC. Protein product: CASSQPSSGQETQYF.